The clone carrying this T cell receptor beta chain has only one observation. Not a single patient had been given any form of treatment at any point before undergoing thyroid surgery. Germline loops: CDR1 SGDLS, CDR2 YYNGEE. CDR3 size: 13 residues. Trimming took off 4 bases at V and 6 bases at J, with 14 bases between the two ends. These data belong to a study of metastatic and nonmetastatic thyroid tumors. TCRdb re-clonotyped the PCR reads via MiXCR. The table has almost 25,000 clones, roughly 12% seen once. The clonotype originates from a female donor with papillary thyroid cancer or a benign thyroid nodule (not recorded which). Some clones in this sample may be carry-over from other donors' samples. V is TRBV9 and J is TRBJ2-7; a possible D gene is TRBD2 (6 bases). The sample consisted of blood. CDR3 region: CASSPGRGGEQYF. In nucleotides, the CDR3 is TGTGCCAGCAGCCCCGGGCGGGGTGGCGAGCAGTACTTC.